This T cell receptor (beta chain) was captured in a study of shared clonotypes between healthy human individuals. CD45RO-negative CD8 cells positively selected for CCR7 made up the naive population, which excluded terminally differentiated effector memory CD45RA+ cells. Assay: immunoSEQ multiplex PCR; the TCRdb copy retains only in-frame clones and omits some. The table has approximately 600,000 clones, about 95% seen once; the top ten hold over 0.1%. This clonotype was sampled from a woman in her thirties in good health. Sequenced material: naive CD8+ T cells sorted from blood.

The CDR3 bases are TGTGCCAGCAGCGCGGACAGGTCAGATACGCAGTATTTT. Protein: CASSADRSDTQYF. This rearrangement joins TRBV9 to TRBJ2-3; TRBD1 aligns across 7 bases. The CDR3 is 13 residues long. CDR1 is SGDLS and CDR2 is YYNGEE in the germline V gene. J lost 4 bases, V lost 3 bases, and 2 bases had no gene match. Drawing the rest from reference TRBV9 and TRBJ2-3, the complete variable domain is DSGVTQTPKHLITATGQRVTLRCSPRSGDLSVYWYQQSLDQGLQFLIQYYNGEERAKGNILERFSAQQFPDLHSELNLSSLELGDSALYFCASSADRSDTQYFGPGTRLTVL.